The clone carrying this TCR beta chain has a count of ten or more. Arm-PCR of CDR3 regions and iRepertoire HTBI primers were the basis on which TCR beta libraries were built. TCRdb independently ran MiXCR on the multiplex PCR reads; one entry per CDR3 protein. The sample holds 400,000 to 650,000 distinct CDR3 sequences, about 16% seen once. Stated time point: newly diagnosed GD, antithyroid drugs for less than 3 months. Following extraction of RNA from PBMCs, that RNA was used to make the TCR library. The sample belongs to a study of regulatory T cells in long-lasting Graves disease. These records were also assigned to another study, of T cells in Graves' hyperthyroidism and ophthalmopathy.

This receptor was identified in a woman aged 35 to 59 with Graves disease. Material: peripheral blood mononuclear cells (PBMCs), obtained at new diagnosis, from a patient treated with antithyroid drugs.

The CDR3 DNA sequence: TGTGCCAGCAGTTTCCCCTCGACAGGATCTTACGAGCAGTACTTC. It yields the protein CASSFPSTGSYEQYF. The chain uses TRBV28 and TRBJ2-7, with TRBD1 as a possible D gene (6 bases). The CDR3 is 15 amino acids. Germline V gene data show CDR1 as MDHEN and CDR2 as SYDVKM. Trimming shortened V by 3 bases and J by 4 bases, and 16 bases separated the two germline ends.